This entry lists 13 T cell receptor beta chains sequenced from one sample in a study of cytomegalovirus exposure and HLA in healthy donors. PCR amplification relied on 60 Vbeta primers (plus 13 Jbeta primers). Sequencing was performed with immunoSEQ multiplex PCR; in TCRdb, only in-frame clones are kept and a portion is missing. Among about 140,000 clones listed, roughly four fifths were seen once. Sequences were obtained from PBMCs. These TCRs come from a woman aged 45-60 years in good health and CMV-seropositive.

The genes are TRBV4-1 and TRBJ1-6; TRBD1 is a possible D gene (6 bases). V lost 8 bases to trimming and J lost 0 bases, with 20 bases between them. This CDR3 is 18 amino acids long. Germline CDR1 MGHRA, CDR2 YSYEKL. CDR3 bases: TGCGCCAGCCGCTCAACCGGGACACCGAGCTCCTATAATTCACCCCTCCACTTT. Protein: CASRSTGTPSSYNSPLHF.

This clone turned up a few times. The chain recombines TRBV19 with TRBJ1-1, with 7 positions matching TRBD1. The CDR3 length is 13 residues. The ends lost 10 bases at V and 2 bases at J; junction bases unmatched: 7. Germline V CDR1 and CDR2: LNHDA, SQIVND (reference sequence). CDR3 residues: CAISGTENTEAFF. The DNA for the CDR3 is TGTGCCATATCTGGGACAGAAAACACTGAAGCTTTCTTT.

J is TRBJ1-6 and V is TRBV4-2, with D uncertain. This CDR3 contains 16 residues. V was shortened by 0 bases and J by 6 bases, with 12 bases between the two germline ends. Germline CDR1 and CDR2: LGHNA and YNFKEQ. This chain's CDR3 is CASSQDWAATNSPLHF. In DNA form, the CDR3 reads TGTGCCAGCAGCCAAGATTGGGCCGCGACTAATTCACCCCTCCACTTT.

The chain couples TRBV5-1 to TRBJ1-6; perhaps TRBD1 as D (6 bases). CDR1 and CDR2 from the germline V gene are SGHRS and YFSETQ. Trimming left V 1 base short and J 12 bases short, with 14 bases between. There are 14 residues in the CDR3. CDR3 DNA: TGCGCCAGCAGCTTGATGGGGGCCCGAGGACCCCTCCACTTT. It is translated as CASSLMGARGPLHF.

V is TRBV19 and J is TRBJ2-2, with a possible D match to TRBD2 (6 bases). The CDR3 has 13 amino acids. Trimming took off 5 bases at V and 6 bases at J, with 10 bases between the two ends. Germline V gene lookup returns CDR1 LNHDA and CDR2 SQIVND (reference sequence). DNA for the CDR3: TGTGCCAGTAGTCGGTCGGGAGCCGGGGAGCTGTTTTTT. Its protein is CASSRSGAGELFF.

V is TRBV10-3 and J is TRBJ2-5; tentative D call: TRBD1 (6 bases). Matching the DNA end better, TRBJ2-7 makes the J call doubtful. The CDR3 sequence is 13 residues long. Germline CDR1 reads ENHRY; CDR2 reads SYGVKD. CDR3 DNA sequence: TGTGCCATCCGACAGGCAAGCTCCTACGAGCAGTACTTC. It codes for CAIRQASSYEQYF.

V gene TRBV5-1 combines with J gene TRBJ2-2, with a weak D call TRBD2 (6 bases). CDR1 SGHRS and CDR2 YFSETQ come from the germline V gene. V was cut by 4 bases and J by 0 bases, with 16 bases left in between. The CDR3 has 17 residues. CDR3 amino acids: CASSPAGPTANTGELFF. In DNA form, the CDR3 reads TGCGCCAGCAGCCCGGCGGGACCTACCGCGAACACCGGGGAGCTGTTTTTT.

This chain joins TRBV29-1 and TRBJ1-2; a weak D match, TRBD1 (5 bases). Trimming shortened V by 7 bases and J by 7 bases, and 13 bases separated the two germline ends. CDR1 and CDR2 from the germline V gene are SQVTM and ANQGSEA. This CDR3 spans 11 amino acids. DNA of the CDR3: TGCAGCGCTGGGGCCTCGGCTGGCTACACCTTC. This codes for CSAGASAGYTF.

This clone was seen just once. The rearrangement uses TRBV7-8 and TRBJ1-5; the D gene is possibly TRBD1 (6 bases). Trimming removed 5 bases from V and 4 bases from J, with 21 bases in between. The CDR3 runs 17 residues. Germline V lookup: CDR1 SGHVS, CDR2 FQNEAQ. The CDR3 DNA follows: TGTGCCAGCAGCGGCCACTGGGGGCGTACGGTGAATCAGCCCCAGCATTTT. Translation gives CASSGHWGRTVNQPQHF.

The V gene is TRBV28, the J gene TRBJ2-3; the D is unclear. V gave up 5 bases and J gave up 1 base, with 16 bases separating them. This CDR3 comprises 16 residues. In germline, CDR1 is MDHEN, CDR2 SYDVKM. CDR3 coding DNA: TGTGCCAGCAGTCCCCCTCAGCGTAGAGGCACAGATACGCAGTATTTT. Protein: CASSPPQRRGTDTQYF.

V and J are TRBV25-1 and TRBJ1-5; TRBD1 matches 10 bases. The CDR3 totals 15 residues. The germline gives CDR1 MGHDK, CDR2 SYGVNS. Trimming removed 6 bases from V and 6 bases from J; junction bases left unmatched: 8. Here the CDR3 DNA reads TGTGCCAGCAGCCTAGGGACAGGGGCCCGTCAGCCCCAGCATTTT. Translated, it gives CASSLGTGARQPQHF.

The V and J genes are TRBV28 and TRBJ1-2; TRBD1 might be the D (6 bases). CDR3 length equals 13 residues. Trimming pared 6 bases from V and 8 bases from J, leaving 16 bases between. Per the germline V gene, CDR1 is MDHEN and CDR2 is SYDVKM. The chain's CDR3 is CASRGAGVGGYTF. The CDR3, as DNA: TGTGCCAGCAGGGGGGCAGGGGTGGGGGGCTACACCTTC.

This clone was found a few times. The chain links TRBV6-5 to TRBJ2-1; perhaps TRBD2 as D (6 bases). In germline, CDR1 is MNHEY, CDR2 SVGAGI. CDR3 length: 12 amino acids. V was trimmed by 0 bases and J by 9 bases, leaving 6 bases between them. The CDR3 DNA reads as TGTGCCAGCAGTTACTCGGAGGGTGAGCAGTTCTTC. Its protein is CASSYSEGEQFF.